A single sample gave rise to the 32 T cell receptor beta chains below, sequenced in a study of T cells in Graves' hyperthyroidism and ophthalmopathy. The source material, RNA transcripts, was used to amplify TCR beta CDR3 regions. Primed by the HTBI set, a first-round RT-PCR was run on the TCR CDR3. MiXCR was run by TCRdb on the multiplex PCR reads, yielding one entry per CDR3 protein. The table shows under 600,000 distinct CDR3 sequences, with more than 15% occurring only once. Sequenced input: blood. Every receptor here comes from a middle-aged woman with Graves' ophthalmopathy.

This clonotype occurred many times. The rearrangement links TRBV5-1 to TRBJ1-1; no definite D call. Per germline, CDR1 SGHRS and CDR2 YFSETQ. The CDR3 consists of 13 residues. Trimming took off 8 bases at V and 4 bases at J, with 15 bases between the two ends. The CDR3 DNA is TGCGCCAGTTCGGAGTTCGTCGGCACTGAAGCTTTCTTT. Translation gives CASSEFVGTEAFF.

This clonotype was seen ten or more times. The chain uses TRBV7-2 and TRBJ2-1; the D gene is possibly TRBD2 (5 bases). The germline V gene encodes CDR1 SGHTA and CDR2 FQGNSA. This CDR3 is 15 amino acids long. Trimming took 1 base from V and 7 from J, leaving 14 bases between them. CDR3 coding DNA: TGTGCCAGCAGCTTAGTAGAAACTAGAACTAATGAGCAGTTCTTC. It specifies CASSLVETRTNEQFF. Full variable domain (missing parts from reference TRBV7-2 and TRBJ2-1): GAGVSQSPSNKVTEKGKDVELRCDPISGHTALYWYRQSLGQGLEFLIYFQGNSAPDKSGLPSDRFSAERTGGSVSTLTIQRTQQEDSAVYLCASSLVETRTNEQFFGPGTRLTVL.

In the case of this clonotype: A read error may explain this, as a much larger clone is one base away. J is TRBJ1-2 and V is TRBV6-9; D perhaps matches TRBD1 (5 bases). Germline lookup yields CDR1 MNHGY and CDR2 SVAAGI. This CDR3 has 15 amino acids. CDR3 sequence reads: CTSSYTTGTNYGYTF. CDR3 sequence (DNA): TGTACCAGCAGTTATACGACGGGGACCAACTATGGCTACACCTTC.

This clonotype was recorded a few times. The V and J genes are TRBV3-1 and TRBJ1-6; D possibly corresponds to TRBD1 (5 bases). Germline loops: CDR1 LGHDT, CDR2 YNNKEL (reference sequence). The CDR3 spans 15 residues. V lost 3 bases to trimming and J lost 7 bases, with 13 bases between them. CDR3 loop: CASSQGVVGNSPLHF. DNA for the CDR3: TGTGCCAGCAGCCAGGGGGTGGTCGGGAATTCACCCCTCCACTTT. Combining the CDR3 with reference TRBV3-1 and TRBJ1-6 gives the whole variable domain DTAVSQTPKYLVTQMGNDKSIKCEQNLGHDTMYWYKQDSKKFLKIMFSYNNKELIINETVPNRFSPKSPDKAHLNLHINSLELGDSAVYFCASSQGVVGNSPLHFGNGTRLTVT.

This chain joins TRBV7-9 and TRBJ1-3, with D unresolved. The CDR3 length is 15 residues. Germline V gene sequence: CDR1 SEHNR, CDR2 FQNEAQ (reference sequence). Trimming took 0 bases from V and 3 from J, leaving 9 bases between them. DNA for the CDR3: TGTGCCAGCAGCTTAGCAAGGATGTATGGAAACACCATATATTTT. It encodes CASSLARMYGNTIYF.

This sequence joins TRBV5-1 and TRBJ2-3, with D possibly TRBD2 on 7 matching bases. The germline gives CDR1 SGHRS, CDR2 YFSETQ. The CDR3 is 16 amino acids. V was clipped by 0 bases and J by 4 bases, with 15 bases between them. CDR3 residues: CASSLDMGGGADTQYF. CDR3 sequence (DNA): TGCGCCAGCAGCTTGGATATGGGGGGGGGCGCAGATACGCAGTATTTT.

In this sample, this clonotype turned up a few times. The gene calls are TRBV2 and TRBJ2-4, with 7 bases lining up with TRBD1. The CDR3 totals 12 residues. The V and J ends lost 6 bases and 12 bases, in that order; junction bases with no gene match: 8. In germline, CDR1 is SNHLY, CDR2 FYNNEI. In DNA, the CDR3 is TGTGCCAGCAGCGGGGACAGAGTCGATCAGTACTTC. Its protein is CASSGDRVDQYF.

This clonotype has ten or more counts. The DNA of the CDR3 is TGCAGTGCTAACCGGGGACATCCGGGTGACACTGAAGCTTTCTTT. Translated, it gives CSANRGHPGDTEAFF. The chain recombines TRBV20-1 with TRBJ1-1; maybe TRBD1 (6 bases). This CDR3 contains 15 residues. Germline V gene sequence: CDR1 DFQATT, CDR2 SNEGSKA (reference sequence). V lost 4 bases and J 3 bases, leaving 18 bases between the germline ends.

This rearrangement joins TRBV6-2 or TRBV6-3 to TRBJ1-4; no clear D gene. CDR1 and CDR2 from the germline V gene are MNHEY and SVGEGT. This CDR3 is built from 15 residues. V lost 2 bases and J lost 4, with 11 bases in between. CDR3 region: CASSYDGDNNEKLFF. The CDR3 region has the DNA TGTGCCAGCAGTTACGACGGAGATAATAATGAAAAACTGTTTTTT.

The rearrangement links TRBV20-1 to TRBJ2-5; D ambiguous. V lost 0 bases to trimming and J lost 0 bases, with 8 bases between them. CDR1 is DFQATT, CDR2 SNEGSKA, per germline (reference sequence). The CDR3 is 14 amino acids. The DNA for the CDR3 is TGCAGTGCTAGAGACGGGCTGAACCAAGAGACCCAGTACTTC. It codes for CSARDGLNQETQYF.

A note on this clonotype: Because the CDR3 is missing its conserved closing phenylalanine or tryptophan, this is likely a read error. The chain carries TRBV3-1 and TRBJ1-5; D gene uncertain. This CDR3 is 14 amino acids long. From germline, CDR1 is LGHDT and CDR2 YNNKEL (reference sequence). V was trimmed by 3 bases and J by 4 bases, leaving 10 bases between them. The CDR3 coding sequence is TGTGCCAGCAGCCACGGACTGGAAAATCAGCCCCAGCATTCT. Translating it yields CASSHGLENQPQHS.

The chain links TRBV7-9 to TRBJ2-7; no definite D call. The CDR3 has 15 amino acids. Germline values: CDR1 SEHNR, CDR2 FQNEAQ (reference sequence). V dropped 1 base and J dropped 2 bases, with 12 bases sitting between them. The CDR3 reads CASSLEGTGPYEQYF. The CDR3 DNA follows: TGTGCCAGCAGCTTAGAAGGCACCGGGCCCTACGAGCAGTACTTC.

This clonotype was detected ten times or more. The rearrangement joins TRBV7-9 to TRBJ2-7; D gene ambiguous. Germline V gene sequence: CDR1 SEHNR, CDR2 FQNEAQ (reference sequence). This CDR3 spans 11 amino acids. With 5 bases removed from V and 3 bases from J, the gap between germline ends came to 5 bases. CDR3 sequence reads: CASSINYEQYF. In DNA form, the CDR3 reads TGTGCCAGCAGCATTAACTACGAGCAGTACTTC.

This clonotype was observed at least ten times. This chain links TRBV27 with TRBJ1-5; a possible D gene is TRBD1 (5 bases). The CDR3 has 14 residues. Per the germline V gene, CDR1 is MNHEY and CDR2 is SMNVEV (reference sequence). V was cut by 5 bases and J by 1 base, with 9 bases left in between. CDR3 in amino acids: CASSKGASNQPQHF. The CDR3 nucleotides read TGTGCCAGCAGTAAAGGGGCAAGCAATCAGCCCCAGCATTTT.

The rearrangement links TRBV7-9 to TRBJ1-6; no clear D. CDR1 SEHNR and CDR2 FQNEAQ come from the germline V gene (reference sequence). The CDR3 has 15 residues. The V and J ends lost 5 bases and 5 bases respectively, with 13 bases between them. The CDR3 reads CASSPVSANNSPLHF. The CDR3 DNA follows: TGTGCCAGCAGCCCAGTGTCGGCAAATAATTCACCCCTCCACTTT.

The rearrangement uses TRBV6-1 and TRBJ2-2; the D gene is possibly TRBD2 (6 bases). CDR1 is MNHNS and CDR2 is SASEGT in the germline V gene. This CDR3 contains 15 residues. Trimming left V 1 base short and J 5 bases short, with 11 bases between. The DNA for the CDR3 is TGTGCCAGCAGTGAAGGCGGGGATTTGACCGGGGAGCTGTTTTTT. Translating it yields CASSEGGDLTGELFF.

Ten or more counts support this clonotype. The CDR3 DNA reads as TGTGCCAGCAGCCCGGGAGGGCTACTCGTGGGACTAGCACTTGGCACCGGGGAGCTGTTTTTT. This codes for CASSPGGLLVGLALGTGELFF. The chain links TRBV7-3 to TRBJ2-2; 9 bases map to TRBD2. Germline-derived CDR1 and CDR2 are SGHTA and FQGTGA. The CDR3 loop spans 21 amino acids. After removal of 5 bases from V and 4 bases from J, the junction contained 23 bases not matched to a gene. The variable domain in full, with the rest retrieved from reference TRBV7-3 and TRBJ2-2, is GAGVSQTPSNKVTEKGKYVELRCDPISGHTALYWYRQSLGQGPEFLIYFQGTGAADDSGLPNDRFFAVRPEGSVSTLKIQRTERGDSAVYLCASSPGGLLVGLALGTGELFFGEGSRLTVL.

This clonotype was counted only a few times. The rearrangement uses TRBV5-1 and TRBJ2-5, with 9 bases fitting TRBD1. Looked up from germline, CDR1 is SGHRS and CDR2 is YFSETQ. The V segment lost 4 bases and the J segment 9 bases; nucleotides outside the gene matches: 13. This CDR3 spans 15 amino acids. CDR3 bases: TGCGCCAGCAGCACCGGGACAGGGATCGGGGAGGCCCAGTACTTC. Protein product: CASSTGTGIGEAQYF.

This clonotype was counted at least ten times. V usage is TRBV7-9 and J usage is TRBJ2-7; TRBD2 is a possible D gene (6 bases). V was shortened by 0 bases and J by 2 bases, with 11 bases between the two germline ends. CDR1 and CDR2 (germline): SEHNR, FQNEAQ (reference sequence). The CDR3 has 15 residues. CDR3 residues: CASSLAGGATYEQYF. CDR3 sequence (DNA): TGTGCCAGCAGCTTAGCAGGAGGGGCTACCTACGAGCAGTACTTC.

V is TRBV20-1 and J is TRBJ2-1; 9 bases agree with TRBD1. The CDR3 contains 12 residues. CDR1 is DFQATT, CDR2 SNEGSKA, per germline (reference sequence). V lost 7 bases, J lost 6 bases, and 4 bases stayed unmatched. The CDR3 DNA is TGCAGTGTCCGGACAGGGGTCAATGAGCAGTTCTTC. Its protein product is CSVRTGVNEQFF.

This clonotype appeared a few times. This sequence joins TRBV5-5 and TRBJ1-6, with 8 bases that match TRBD1. The J segment lost 5 bases and the V segment lost 4 bases, leaving 5 bases of the junction unmatched. CDR1 SGHKS and CDR2 YYEKEE come from the germline V gene (reference sequence). This CDR3 spans 15 amino acids. CDR3 DNA: TGTGCCAGCAGCGCCGGACAGGGCCATAATTCACCCCTCCACTTT. Its translation is CASSAGQGHNSPLHF.

This clonotype was seen repeatedly, ten times or more. This chain joins TRBV29-1 and TRBJ2-3, with TRBD2 matching over 10 bases. In germline, CDR1 is SQVTM, CDR2 ANQGSEA. J lost 3 bases, V lost 7 bases, and 7 bases had no gene match. The CDR3 totals 14 residues. The CDR3 nucleotides read TGCAGCGCCGGGACTAGCGAGATAACAGATACGCAGTATTTT. Translating it yields CSAGTSEITDTQYF.

This clonotype has ten or more counts. The rearrangement joins TRBV19 to TRBJ2-1; TRBD2 is a possible D gene (7 bases). The V end was cut by 7 bases, the J end by 6 bases, with 16 bases between. Germline CDR1 reads LNHDA; CDR2 reads SQIVND (reference sequence). The CDR3 is 14 residues long. The chain's CDR3 is CASNPGGGLNEQFF. The CDR3 coding sequence is TGTGCCAGTAACCCCGGCGGGGGCCTCAATGAGCAGTTCTTC.

V usage is TRBV6-1 and J usage is TRBJ1-2; D remains ambiguous. The CDR3 sequence is 13 residues long. V lost 4 bases and J 8 bases, leaving 14 bases between the germline ends. Germline assignment: CDR1 MNHNS and CDR2 SASEGT. The CDR3 sequence: CASSVGRTGGYTF. CDR3 nucleotides: TGTGCCAGCAGTGTGGGCCGGACGGGAGGCTACACCTTC.

This clonotype was seen at least ten times. The gene calls are TRBV5-8 and TRBJ1-1; 9 bases agree with TRBD1. Germline V lookup: CDR1 SGHTS, CDR2 YDEGEE. The CDR3 is 15 residues long. Trimming removed 3 bases from V and 4 bases from J; junction bases left unmatched: 7. For the CDR3, the DNA is TGTGCCAGCAGCTCGAACAGGGGGCGCGGCACTGAAGCTTTCTTT. Translated: CASSSNRGRGTEAFF. Based on the CDR3 plus reference TRBV5-8 and TRBJ1-1, the full variable domain is EAGVTQSPTHLIKTRGQQATLRCSPISGHTSVYWYQQALGLGLQFLLWYDEGEERNRGNFPPRFSGRQFPNYSSELNVNALELEDSALYLCASSSNRGRGTEAFFGQGTRLTVV.

This clonotype was seen at least ten times. The gene calls are TRBV2 and TRBJ2-5; D gene ambiguous. There are 13 residues in the CDR3. Per germline, CDR1 SNHLY and CDR2 FYNNEI. Trimming shortened V by 2 bases and J by 5 bases, and 9 bases separated the two germline ends. CDR3: CASSEMVRETQYF. The CDR3 bases are TGTGCCAGCAGTGAAATGGTACGGGAGACCCAGTACTTC.

Only a few counts were recorded for this clonotype. The CDR3 DNA is TGTGCCAGCAATTGGGCAGGGAACACTGAAGCTTTCTTT. Encoded protein: CASNWAGNTEAFF. The chain has TRBV6-1 and TRBJ1-1; D unclear. Per germline, CDR1 MNHNS and CDR2 SASEGT. V was pared by 7 bases and J by 1 base, with 10 bases between. The CDR3 is 13 residues long.

The table lists this clonotype with a few counts. V is TRBV20-1 and J is TRBJ1-6, with D tentatively TRBD1 (5 bases). V was pared by 5 bases and J by 8 bases, with 19 bases between. Germline V gives CDR1 DFQATT, CDR2 SNEGSKA (reference sequence). The CDR3 length is 15 residues. The CDR3 sequence: CSAFLGEGIYSPLHF. In DNA, the CDR3 is TGCAGTGCTTTTCTTGGTGAGGGGATCTATTCACCCCTCCACTTT.

V usage is TRBV24-1 and J usage is TRBJ2-1, with TRBD2 identical over 7 bases. The CDR3 covers 14 residues. The V gene end was trimmed by 4 bases and the J gene end by 3 bases; junction bases not matched to a gene: 2. Germline CDR1 KGHDR, CDR2 SFDVKD. CDR3 residues: CATSEGGSYNEQFF. The CDR3 DNA reads TGTGCCACCAGTGAAGGCGGGAGCTACAATGAGCAGTTCTTC.

This clonotype was picked up many times. The chain has TRBV7-3 and TRBJ1-1, with 7 bases aligning to TRBD1. J lost 0 bases, V lost 5 bases, and 15 bases had no gene match. Germline V CDR1 and CDR2: SGHTA, FQGTGA. The CDR3 is made up of 18 amino acids. The CDR3 DNA follows: TGTGCCAGCAGCCTTCAGGGACGAGGACAGGCCATGAACACTGAAGCTTTCTTT. Translated: CASSLQGRGQAMNTEAFF.

The J gene is TRBJ2-2, the V gene TRBV20-1; D is perhaps TRBD1 or TRBD2 (6 bases each). The V gene lost 2 bases and the J gene lost 5 bases, with 15 bases spanning the gap. Germline lookup yields CDR1 DFQATT and CDR2 SNEGSKA (reference sequence). The CDR3 spans 15 residues. Written as DNA, the CDR3 is TGCAGTGCTAGATCCCCAGGGGACTTTACCGGGGAGCTGTTTTTT. Amino acids: CSARSPGDFTGELFF.

V usage is TRBV12-3 or TRBV12-4 and J usage is TRBJ1-3; the match to TRBD1 covers 7 bases. Trimming removed 6 bases from V and 0 bases from J; junction bases left unmatched: 11. The CDR3 runs 17 residues. This CDR3 reads CASRNGTEPYSGNTIYF. The CDR3 region has the DNA TGTGCCAGCAGAAACGGGACAGAACCATACTCTGGAAACACCATATATTTT.